This TCR beta chain was sequenced in a study of CD8 T cells in Susac syndrome. Overall study results and limits: The study conceded that its TCR sequencing and HLA analysis involved relatively few individuals.

Random hexamers were used to reverse transcribe roughly 0.5 to 1 ug of RNA. Across 54 Vbeta and 13 Jbeta, immunoSEQ multiplex PCR amplified TCR beta CDR3. TCRdb reprocessed the immunoSEQ multiplex PCR reads via MiXCR and lists one record per CDR3 protein. The data hold about 250,000 distinct CDR3 sequences, with around 93% observed a single time. Concerning this clonotype: The antigen is not known.

Sequencing of TCR beta was carried out in blood CD8+ and CD4+ T cells. The multiple sclerosis control group comprised treatment-naive patients with stable or active relapsing-remitting disease. Germline V gene lookup returns CDR1 ENHRY and CDR2 SYGVKD. Trimming stripped 2 bases from V and 2 bases from J, with 18 bases between. This CDR3 comprises 17 residues. Sample: CD4+ T cells from PBMCs. The TCR sequence derives from a human donor with multiple sclerosis. The gene calls are TRBV10-3 and TRBJ2-5, with a weak D call TRBD2 (5 bases). The CDR3 bases are TGTGCCATCAGTGAGCCCCCAAAGGGTAGCGAGCAAGAGACCCAGTACTTC. Its protein is CAISEPPKGSEQETQYF.